Given below is one T cell receptor beta chain in context. This clone's antigen is unknown. The record has no base qualities; no much larger clone is one base away. This record comes from a study of blood T cell repertoires in COVID-19 (dated by TCRdb to the early 2020s). For context, the study as a whole: Samples covering the acute and convalescent phases of COVID-19 were provided by collaborators in the United States, Italy and Spain. The prospective study material was composed of cDNA or gDNA derived from T cells, B-cell-depleted T cells, or PBMCs. Deeply sampled blood TCRbeta repertoires from subjects exposed to, actively infected with, or recovered from COVID-19 were included in the dataset. A freely available public database, intended as a resource for researchers studying the immune response to SARS-CoV-2, is where the repertoires were released. The samples were drawn from two sources: the first 160 participants of the ongoing ImmuneRACE study, and 1,000 to 1,500 subjects contributed by 6 global collaborators. Sample metadata almost always included a de-identified subject ID, COVID-19 status, age in years and sex. Where available, HLA class I and class II types were taken from metadata supplied by the sample provider and were not determined by assay-based typing.

As encoded in the germline V gene, CDR1 is ENHRY while CDR2 is SYGVKD. The germline V end is reduced by 8 bases and the J end by 2 bases; junction bases left unmatched: 7. The CDR3 goes from the cysteine to the phenylalanine over 15 residues. The only DNA kept is the CDR3, 45 bases in frame from the first base. TCRbeta CDR3 regions were amplified from genomic DNA by means of the immunoSEQ Assay, a bias-controlled multiplex PCR. Per the original workflow: Nucleated cell counts per sample were estimated from amplification of reference gene primers within the assay. Sequence reads were collapsed and filtered to measure the absolute abundance of every unique TCRbeta CDR3 rearrangement. Productive Simpson clonality was computed per sample as the square root of Simpson's diversity index over productive rearrangements. This immuneACCESS table, as held by TCRdb, lists in-frame sequences with V and J called but not all clones. Of the missing ones, under half trace to an unresolved V gene in checked studies; the others have no known cause. V and J calls and clone size are copied from that table; D and trimming were computed from the DNA. The sample table lists around 90,000 clones, 85% to 95% of them with a count of one. The ten most abundant clones make up roughly 6.6% of the sample.

Results the study describes overall, beyond this receptor: How much clinical and demographic metadata was included differed by source and by participant, and the metadata was provided uncurated.

Whole blood was collected in K2EDTA tubes by collaborating institutions according to the institutions' own protocols. For TCRbeta analysis, collaborators shipped samples as frozen whole blood, isolated PBMCs, or DNA extracted from either of those sample types. The sequence was obtained from a woman aged 55 to 70 with active COVID-19. The chain couples TRBV10-3 to TRBJ1-3, and 9 junctional nucleotides match TRBD1. Sample: peripheral blood. The base sequence is TGTGCCATCGGCCGGGACAGGGCCACTGGAAACACCATATATTTT. Translation gives CAIGRDRATGNTIYF.